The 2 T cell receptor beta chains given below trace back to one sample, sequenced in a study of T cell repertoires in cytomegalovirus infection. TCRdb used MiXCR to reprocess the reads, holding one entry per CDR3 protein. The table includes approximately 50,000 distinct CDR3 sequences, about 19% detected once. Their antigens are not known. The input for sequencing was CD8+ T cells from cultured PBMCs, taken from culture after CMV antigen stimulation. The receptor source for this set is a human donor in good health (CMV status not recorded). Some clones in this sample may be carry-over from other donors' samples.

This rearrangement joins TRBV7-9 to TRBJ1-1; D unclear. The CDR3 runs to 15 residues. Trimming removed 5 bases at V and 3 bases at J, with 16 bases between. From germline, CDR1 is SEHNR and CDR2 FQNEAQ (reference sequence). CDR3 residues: CASSPTGSYYTEAFF. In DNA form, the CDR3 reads TGTGCCAGCAGCCCTACGGGATCTTATTACACTGAAGCTTTCTTT.

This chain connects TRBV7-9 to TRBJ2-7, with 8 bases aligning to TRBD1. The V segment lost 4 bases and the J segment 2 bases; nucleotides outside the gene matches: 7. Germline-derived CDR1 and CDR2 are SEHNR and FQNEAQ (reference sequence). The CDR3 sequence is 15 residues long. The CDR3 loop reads CASSYLTGEAYEQYF. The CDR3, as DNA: TGTGCCAGCAGCTACCTGACAGGGGAGGCCTACGAGCAGTACTTC.